Below are 28 T cell receptor beta chains sequenced from a single sample in a study of PD-1 blockade in classical Hodgkin lymphoma. Every one of the patients relapsed after autologous stem cell transplantation (brentuximab vedotin exposure was variable). Generated by immunoSEQ multiplex PCR, the TCRdb table keeps only in-frame clones and is missing some. Here the sample spans roughly 61,000 clones, over 75% being singletons. The sequencing used peripheral blood mononuclear cells (PBMCs), collected at baseline. These receptors all stem from a human donor with classical Hodgkin lymphoma.

The chain couples TRBV28 to TRBJ2-7; D perhaps matches TRBD1 (6 bases). CDR1 and CDR2 (germline): MDHEN, SYDVKM. The CDR3 runs to 15 residues. Trimming left V 4 bases short and J 5 bases short, with 18 bases between. As DNA, the CDR3 is TGTGCCAGCAGTTACCCCCCCCGGGACAAGGACGAGCAGTACTTC. It specifies CASSYPPRDKDEQYF.

The chain couples TRBV5-1 to TRBJ2-2; D is undetermined. This CDR3 is built from 16 residues. Deletions cut 4 bases from V and 3 bases from J, with 16 bases between. From germline, CDR1 is SGHRS and CDR2 YFSETQ. Written as DNA, the CDR3 is TGCGCCAGCAGCCCAAGGGCCCGAGGAGACACCGGGGAGCTGTTTTTT. This translates into CASSPRARGDTGELFF.

The chain recombines TRBV30 with TRBJ2-1; unclear D gene. Trimming removed 0 bases at V and 6 bases at J, with 6 bases between. The CDR3 has 12 amino acids. CDR1 and CDR2 from the germline V gene are GTSNPN and SVGIG (reference sequence). As DNA, the CDR3 is TGTGCCTGGAGTGTAGGCAGCAATGAGCAGTTCTTC. Translation: CAWSVGSNEQFF.

The DNA for the CDR3 is TGTGCCAGCAGCTTTGGAGGAGGGGGAGGAGAGACCCAGTACTTC. This sequence encodes CASSFGGGGGETQYF. This sequence joins TRBV7-2 and TRBJ2-5; D may be TRBD1 or TRBD2 (6 bases each). The ends were cut back, 3 bases at V and 4 bases at J, with 15 bases in the middle. Germline V gene sequence: CDR1 SGHTA, CDR2 FQGNSA. This CDR3 contains 15 residues.

This sequence joins TRBV2 and TRBJ2-5; D gene unclear. The V end lost 7 bases, the J end lost 5 bases, and 11 bases lay between the germline ends. Germline CDR1 reads SNHLY; CDR2 reads FYNNEI. The CDR3 contains 12 residues. The CDR3 loop reads CASIGEVETQYF. The CDR3 DNA reads as TGTGCCAGCATAGGAGAAGTGGAGACCCAGTACTTC.

The CDR3 DNA reads as TGTGCCAGCAGCCTACGTCGGGGGGGCTCCGGGGAGCTGTTTTTT. Amino acid sequence: CASSLRRGGSGELFF. The chain employs TRBV11-2 and TRBJ2-2; the match to TRBD2 covers 8 bases. Germline CDR1 reads SGHAT; CDR2 reads FQNNGV. Trimming took 5 bases from V and 6 from J; bases not matched to a gene: 8. This CDR3 has 15 amino acids.

The rearrangement links TRBV29-1 to TRBJ2-7; D may be TRBD1 (7 bases). This CDR3 comprises 16 residues. Between the trimmed V and J ends, which lost 4 bases and 1 base, there was a span of 20 bases. Germline CDR1 SQVTM, CDR2 ANQGSEA. The CDR3 sequence: CSVVDSGGPLSYEQYF. CDR3 sequence (DNA): TGCAGCGTTGTGGACTCAGGGGGGCCCTTATCCTACGAGCAGTACTTC.

CDR3 residues: CASSLAPTGAHYQNTGELFF. The CDR3, as DNA: TGCGCCAGCAGCTTAGCCCCGACAGGGGCGCATTACCAGAACACCGGGGAGCTGTTTTTT. The V and J genes are TRBV5-1 and TRBJ2-2; 8 nucleotides align to TRBD1. Trimming took 2 bases from V and 1 from J; bases not matched to a gene: 16. The length of the CDR3 is 20 residues. CDR1 and CDR2 from the germline V gene are SGHRS and YFSETQ.

This chain connects TRBV5-4 to TRBJ1-1; no reliable D call. V dropped 4 bases and J dropped 0 bases, with 7 bases sitting between them. CDR3 size: 13 residues. The V gene's germline CDR1 is SGHNT and CDR2 YYREEE (reference sequence). In DNA, the CDR3 is TGTGCCAGCAGCCTGGACCTGAACACTGAAGCTTTCTTT. The encoded protein is CASSLDLNTEAFF.

The rearrangement joins TRBV5-1 to TRBJ2-3; 8 nucleotides agree with TRBD1. J lost 3 bases, V lost 7 bases, and 4 bases had no gene match. The CDR3 has 13 amino acids. CDR1 is SGHRS, CDR2 YFSETQ, per germline. The CDR3 region is CASRTGGTDTQYF. The CDR3 DNA is TGCGCCAGCCGAACAGGGGGAACAGATACGCAGTATTTT.

This rearrangement joins TRBV5-3 to TRBJ2-1; possibly TRBD1 for D (5 bases). TRBV5-3 is reported as an ORF; its role is uncertain. The CDR3 runs 19 residues. V was pared by 5 bases and J by 0 bases, with 24 bases between. Here the CDR3 DNA reads TGTGCCAGAAGTCCGGACATTCCCATCCTTATGAGCTCCTACAATGAGCAGTTCTTC. As protein: CARSPDIPILMSSYNEQFF.

V usage is TRBV2 and J usage is TRBJ2-6; D is perhaps TRBD1 (5 bases). V was clipped by 9 bases and J by 4 bases, with 22 bases between them. The CDR3 extends over 17 amino acids. Germline V gene sequence: CDR1 SNHLY, CDR2 FYNNEI. The CDR3 region has the DNA TGTGCCAGTTTAAAGGGGTTCCCTCTTTCGGGGGCCAACGTCCTGACTTTC. It encodes CASLKGFPLSGANVLTF.

V gene TRBV25-1 combines with J gene TRBJ2-2, with a weak D call TRBD2 (6 bases). From germline, CDR1 is MGHDK and CDR2 SYGVNS. CDR3 length equals 13 residues. V gave up 4 bases and J gave up 6 bases, with 9 bases separating them. Here the CDR3 DNA reads TGTGCCAGCAGTGTTGGAGGGGCCGGGGAGCTGTTTTTT. The encoded protein is CASSVGGAGELFF.

The chain employs TRBV4-2 and TRBJ1-1; D gene uncertain. V gave up 1 base and J gave up 2 bases, with 8 bases separating them. CDR3 size: 14 residues. Germline CDR1 is LGHNA and CDR2 is YNFKEQ. The CDR3 nucleotides are TGTGCCAGCAGCCAAGGCGTCCTAAACACTGAAGCTTTCTTT. Amino acids: CASSQGVLNTEAFF.

The chain carries TRBV18 and TRBJ1-2, with unresolved D. Germline V gene data show CDR1 as KGHSH and CDR2 as LQKENI. V was trimmed by 3 bases and J by 6 bases, leaving 11 bases between them. The CDR3 runs to 13 residues. The CDR3 sequence is CASSPVGRDGYTF. CDR3 coding DNA: TGTGCCAGCTCACCGGTAGGGCGGGATGGCTACACCTTC.

This sequence joins TRBV6-6 and TRBJ2-1; D possibly corresponds to TRBD2 (6 bases). The CDR3 has 15 amino acids. CDR1 and CDR2 (germline): MNHNY, SVGAGI (reference sequence). The germline V and J ends were trimmed by 3 bases and 0 bases, with 9 bases remaining between them. This CDR3 is CASSYRGSSYNEQFF. The CDR3 nucleotides read TGTGCCAGCAGTTATCGGGGGAGCTCCTACAATGAGCAGTTCTTC.

V and J are TRBV18 and TRBJ2-3; possible D gene TRBD2, 6 bases. The germline V and J ends were trimmed by 2 bases and 2 bases, with 11 bases remaining between them. Germline CDR1 KGHSH, CDR2 LQKENI. The length of the CDR3 is 15 residues. This CDR3 reads CASSPAGTYTDTQYF. DNA of the CDR3: TGTGCCAGCTCACCAGCCGGGACTTACACAGATACGCAGTATTTT.

This chain connects TRBV4-2 to TRBJ2-5; no clear D gene. The CDR3 spans 15 residues. V was cut by 1 base and J by 1 base, with 10 bases left in between. Germline V lookup: CDR1 LGHNA, CDR2 YNFKEQ. The CDR3 bases are TGTGCCAGCAGCCAAGTTGGTAATACCCAAGAGACCCAGTACTTC. Translated, it gives CASSQVGNTQETQYF.

The chain recombines TRBV7-8 with TRBJ1-5; D is uncertain. Germline CDR1 and CDR2: SGHVS and FQNEAQ. Trimming shortened V by 6 bases and J by 6 bases, and 12 bases separated the two germline ends. The CDR3 totals 13 residues. DNA of the CDR3: TGTGCCAGCAGAAAAATGTCGGGTCAGCCCCAGCATTTT. The encoded protein is CASRKMSGQPQHF.

The V and J genes are TRBV27 and TRBJ2-2; D is unresolved. This CDR3 has 16 residues. CDR1 and CDR2 (germline): MNHEY, SMNVEV (reference sequence). Trimming pared 2 bases from V and 1 base from J, leaving 11 bases between. Written as DNA, the CDR3 is TGTGCCAGCAGTTTACGGTACACGGAGAACACCGGGGAGCTGTTTTTT. Translating it yields CASSLRYTENTGELFF.

V and J are TRBV5-1 and TRBJ1-6, with 7 bases that match TRBD1. The V and J ends lost 5 bases and 8 bases, in that order; junction bases with no gene match: 4. The CDR3 has 13 residues. Germline values: CDR1 SGHRS, CDR2 YFSETQ. CDR3 sequence reads: CASSGTEHSPLHF. The CDR3 nucleotides are TGCGCCAGCAGTGGGACAGAACATTCACCCCTCCACTTT. Together with reference TRBV5-1 and TRBJ1-6, the CDR3 gives the full variable domain: KAGVTQTPRYLIKTRGQQVTLSCSPISGHRSVSWYQQTPGQGLQFLFEYFSETQRNKGNFPGRFSGRQFSNSRSEMNVSTLELGDSALYLCASSGTEHSPLHFGNGTRLTVT.

The chain uses TRBV5-1 and TRBJ1-1; 11 bases are a match to TRBD1. CDR3 length equals 16 residues. Germline CDR1 reads SGHRS; CDR2 reads YFSETQ. J gave up 0 bases and V 4 bases, and 5 bases lay outside the gene matches. The CDR3 region is CASSAGTGGLNTEAFF. CDR3 sequence (DNA): TGCGCCAGCAGCGCGGGGACAGGGGGATTGAACACTGAAGCTTTCTTT. The whole variable domain, remainder taken from reference TRBV5-1 and TRBJ1-1, is KAGVTQTPRYLIKTRGQQVTLSCSPISGHRSVSWYQQTPGQGLQFLFEYFSETQRNKGNFPGRFSGRQFSNSRSEMNVSTLELGDSALYLCASSAGTGGLNTEAFFGQGTRLTVV.

This chain's CDR3 is CASSLSSRGPYNSPLHF. In nucleotides, the CDR3 is TGTGCCAGCAGTTTATCAAGCAGGGGCCCCTATAATTCACCCCTCCACTTT. The V gene is TRBV27, the J gene TRBJ1-6, with TRBD1 as a possible D gene (6 bases). Trimming stripped 0 bases from V and 2 bases from J, with 11 bases between. Germline CDR1 MNHEY, CDR2 SMNVEV (reference sequence). This CDR3 region has 17 residues.

This sequence joins TRBV5-1 and TRBJ2-3; D possibly matches TRBD1 or TRBD2 (5 bases each). Per the germline V gene, CDR1 is SGHRS and CDR2 is YFSETQ. The CDR3 spans 16 residues. V lost 4 bases and J 5 bases, leaving 20 bases between the germline ends. CDR3 region: CASSALGTYAQDTQYF. As DNA, the CDR3 is TGCGCCAGCAGCGCGTTAGGGACCTACGCACAAGATACGCAGTATTTT.

The chain uses TRBV5-1 and TRBJ1-2, with TRBD1 identical over 10 bases. The CDR3 runs 15 residues. The germline V gene encodes CDR1 SGHRS and CDR2 YFSETQ. The V segment lost 3 bases and the J segment 6 bases; nucleotides outside the gene matches: 8. As DNA, the CDR3 is TGCGCCAGCAGCTGGACACCGGGACAGGGGAATGGCTACACCTTC. The encoded protein is CASSWTPGQGNGYTF. The variable domain in full, with the rest retrieved from reference TRBV5-1 and TRBJ1-2, is KAGVTQTPRYLIKTRGQQVTLSCSPISGHRSVSWYQQTPGQGLQFLFEYFSETQRNKGNFPGRFSGRQFSNSRSEMNVSTLELGDSALYLCASSWTPGQGNGYTFGSGTRLTVV.

This chain connects TRBV5-5 to TRBJ1-6; 9 bases match TRBD1. The V and J ends lost 4 bases and 17 bases, in that order; junction bases with no gene match: 7. CDR3 length equals 12 residues. Germline CDR1 is SGHKS and CDR2 is YYEKEE (reference sequence). CDR3 bases: TGTGCCAGCAGCCATGACAGGGGGACTTTCCACTTT. It translates to CASSHDRGTFHF.

This chain connects TRBV28 to TRBJ1-5; D remains unclear. This CDR3 is 12 amino acids long. Germline V lookup: CDR1 MDHEN, CDR2 SYDVKM. Trimming cost V 6 bases and J 6 bases, with 9 bases left between them. Here the CDR3 reads CASRKGGQPQHF. The CDR3 DNA sequence: TGTGCCAGCAGAAAGGGAGGTCAGCCCCAGCATTTT.

The CDR3 is CAISESRQSNTGELFF. The CDR3 DNA sequence: TGTGCCATCAGTGAGTCGAGACAGTCGAACACCGGGGAGCTGTTTTTT. This chain uses TRBV10-3 with TRBJ2-2, with a tentative D call TRBD1 (5 bases). Trimming cost V 0 bases and J 0 bases, with 8 bases left between them. This CDR3 is built from 16 residues. Germline V lookup: CDR1 ENHRY, CDR2 SYGVKD.